Listed here are 5 T cell receptor beta chains from one sample, sequenced in a study of T cell responses to AZD1222 COVID-19 vaccine. Produced via immunoSEQ multiplex PCR; TCRdb's table is partial and in-frame only. The sample includes about 120,000 clones, around 86% of them seen just once. The specimen was peripheral blood, collected 28 days after the second AZD1222 dose. Source of these receptors: an adult who received the AZD1222 COVID-19 vaccine.

V gene TRBV29-1 combines with J gene TRBJ1-4, with 10 nucleotides matching TRBD1. The V gene end was trimmed by 4 bases and the J gene end by 8 bases; junction bases not matched to a gene: 4. There are 13 residues in the CDR3. Per germline, CDR1 SQVTM and CDR2 ANQGSEA. CDR3 sequence reads: CSVGTGGREKLFF. In DNA, the CDR3 is TGCAGCGTTGGGACAGGGGGACGGGAAAAACTGTTTTTT.

This chain links TRBV7-8 with TRBJ1-5, with TRBD1 identical over 7 bases. The ends lost 5 bases at V and 0 bases at J; junction bases unmatched: 4. CDR3 size: 15 residues. Germline V gene data show CDR1 as SGHVS and CDR2 as FQNEAQ. This chain's CDR3 is CASSPGQASNQPQHF. The DNA for the CDR3 is TGTGCCAGCAGCCCTGGACAGGCTAGCAATCAGCCCCAGCATTTT.

The J gene is TRBJ1-1, the V gene TRBV4-1, with D hard to call. CDR3 length equals 15 residues. Germline-derived CDR1 and CDR2 are MGHRA and YSYEKL. The V gene lost 0 bases and the J gene lost 0 bases, with 8 bases spanning the gap. The CDR3 here is CASSQDTALNTEAFF. CDR3 nucleotides: TGCGCCAGCAGCCAAGATACAGCATTGAACACTGAAGCTTTCTTT.

V usage is TRBV18 and J usage is TRBJ1-2, with 12 bases matching TRBD1. This CDR3 has 17 amino acids. Per the germline V gene, CDR1 is KGHSH and CDR2 is LQKENI. V was clipped by 4 bases and J by 8 bases; unmatched bases: 14. CDR3 loop: CASSLQSAGQGAYGYTF. The CDR3 DNA sequence: TGTGCCAGCTCACTCCAGTCCGCGGGACAGGGGGCTTACGGCTACACCTTC.

This sequence joins TRBV29-1 and TRBJ1-2; D is perhaps TRBD1 (6 bases). In germline, CDR1 is SQVTM, CDR2 ANQGSEA. The CDR3 runs 12 residues. The ends were cut back, 5 bases at V and 4 bases at J, with 11 bases in the middle. The DNA for the CDR3 is TGCAGCGTTCGAGGGGGGAGCTATGGCTACACCTTC. Translating gives CSVRGGSYGYTF.